The rows below give T cell receptor beta chains drawn from one sample of a study of blood T cell repertoires in COVID-19. Repertoires were generated with immunoSEQ multiplex PCR, while TCRdb's copy carries only in-frame clones and drops some. The data hold about 280,000 clones, with about 83% observed a single time. Sequencing input: peripheral blood. The receptors here all came from a woman between 50 and 59 years old who had recovered from COVID-19. Each CDR3 is given with its conserved first and last residue. The D gene is left open where the match is weak. Size is stated for part of the rows, as once, few or many counts, or as a class when the clone is expanded.

v_call: TRBV9
j_call: TRBJ2-7
d_call: NA
clone_size: NA
cdr3_aa: CASSVGAPTYEQYF
cdr3_nt: TGTGCCAGCAGCGTAGGGGCCCCTACCTACGAGCAGTACTTC

v_call: TRBV10-2
j_call: TRBJ2-3
d_call: TRBD2
clone_size: NA
cdr3_aa: CASVGTSGTDTQYF
cdr3_nt: TGCGCCAGCGTAGGGACTAGCGGCACAGATACGCAGTATTTT

v_call: TRBV6-6
j_call: TRBJ2-3
d_call: TRBD1
clone_size: NA
cdr3_aa: CASRSDRDADTQYF
cdr3_nt: TGTGCCAGCAGATCCGACAGGGACGCAGATACGCAGTATTTT

v_call: TRBV28
j_call: TRBJ1-1
d_call: NA
clone_size: few
cdr3_aa: CASSLVGRAYTEAFF
cdr3_nt: TGTGCCAGCAGTTTGGTAGGCAGGGCGTACACTGAAGCTTTCTTT

v_call: TRBV7-9
j_call: TRBJ2-5
d_call: NA
clone_size: NA
cdr3_aa: CASSLAVHATGQETQYF
cdr3_nt: TGTGCCAGCAGCTTAGCAGTTCACGCCACAGGCCAAGAGACCCAGTACTTC

v_call: TRBV30
j_call: TRBJ2-2
d_call: TRBD1
clone_size: NA
cdr3_aa: CAWSVNRGRELFF
cdr3_nt: TGTGCCTGGAGTGTCAACAGGGGGAGGGAGCTGTTTTTT

v_call: TRBV3-1/TRBV3-2
j_call: TRBJ2-5
d_call: NA
clone_size: NA
cdr3_aa: CASSPNRVETQYF
cdr3_nt: TGTGCCAGCAGCCCAAACCGGGTGGAGACCCAGTACTTC

v_call: TRBV19
j_call: TRBJ1-4
d_call: TRBD1
clone_size: NA
cdr3_aa: CASSPWTGVNEKLFF
cdr3_nt: TGTGCCAGTAGTCCCTGGACAGGGGTTAATGAAAAACTGTTTTTT

v_call: TRBV7-6
j_call: TRBJ1-5
d_call: TRBD1
clone_size: NA
cdr3_aa: CASSLNPGQTTQPQHF
cdr3_nt: TGTGCCAGCAGCTTAAACCCGGGACAGACGACTCAGCCCCAGCATTTT

v_call: TRBV30
j_call: TRBJ2-7
d_call: NA
clone_size: NA
cdr3_aa: CAWIPPPGNEQYF
cdr3_nt: TGTGCCTGGATCCCCCCCCCGGGTAACGAGCAGTACTTC

v_call: TRBV28
j_call: TRBJ1-2
d_call: TRBD1
clone_size: NA
cdr3_aa: CASSLGDRGLLGYTF
cdr3_nt: TGTGCCAGCAGTTTAGGGGACAGGGGACTTTTGGGCTACACCTTC

v_call: TRBV6-6
j_call: TRBJ1-5
d_call: NA
clone_size: NA
cdr3_aa: CASSYSGGNQPQHF
cdr3_nt: TGTGCCAGCAGTTACTCCGGGGGCAATCAGCCCCAGCATTTT

v_call: TRBV9
j_call: TRBJ2-7
d_call: NA
clone_size: NA
cdr3_aa: CASSVAPTDPPENEQYF
cdr3_nt: TGTGCCAGCAGCGTGGCCCCGACAGACCCCCCTGAGAACGAGCAGTACTTC

v_call: TRBV6-2/TRBV6-3
j_call: TRBJ1-5
d_call: TRBD1
clone_size: NA
cdr3_aa: CASSGQGLKNQPQHF
cdr3_nt: TGTGCCAGCAGTGGACAGGGGCTAAAGAATCAGCCCCAGCATTTT

v_call: TRBV11-1
j_call: TRBJ2-3
d_call: TRBD1
clone_size: NA
cdr3_aa: CASSMGQRDTQYF
cdr3_nt: TGTGCCAGCAGCATGGGACAGAGGGATACGCAGTATTTT

v_call: TRBV11-2
j_call: TRBJ2-3
d_call: TRBD2
clone_size: NA
cdr3_aa: CASSTPRGGGTDTQYF
cdr3_nt: TGTGCCAGCAGCACCCCTCGCGGGGGGGGCACAGATACGCAGTATTTT

v_call: TRBV21-1
j_call: TRBJ2-1
d_call: NA
clone_size: NA
cdr3_aa: CASSKGIGQVNNEQFF
cdr3_nt: TGTGCCAGCAGCAAAGGGATAGGACAGGTAAACAATGAGCAGTTCTTC

v_call: TRBV19
j_call: TRBJ2-7
d_call: TRBD1
clone_size: NA
cdr3_aa: CATYSGTAYEQYF
cdr3_nt: TGTGCCACCTATTCCGGGACAGCCTACGAGCAGTACTTC

v_call: TRBV28
j_call: TRBJ2-7
d_call: NA
clone_size: NA
cdr3_aa: CASSFPGFYEQYF
cdr3_nt: TGTGCCAGCAGTTTCCCAGGATTCTACGAGCAGTACTTC

v_call: TRBV5-8
j_call: TRBJ2-1
d_call: TRBD2
clone_size: NA
cdr3_aa: CASSLRILAAGGSNEQFF
cdr3_nt: TGTGCCAGCAGCTTGCGGATATTAGCGGCGGGAGGCTCCAATGAGCAGTTCTTC

v_call: TRBV11-3
j_call: TRBJ2-5
d_call: NA
clone_size: NA
cdr3_aa: CASSLRVGETQYF
cdr3_nt: TGTGCCAGCAGCTTACGGGTTGGGGAGACCCAGTACTTC

v_call: TRBV12-3/TRBV12-4
j_call: TRBJ2-7
d_call: NA
clone_size: NA
cdr3_aa: CASAQTPTYEQYF
cdr3_nt: TGTGCCAGCGCGCAAACCCCCACCTACGAGCAGTACTTC

v_call: TRBV28
j_call: TRBJ1-5
d_call: NA
clone_size: NA
cdr3_aa: CASSLSGNQPQHF
cdr3_nt: TGTGCCAGCAGTTTATCAGGGAATCAGCCCCAGCATTTT

v_call: TRBV19
j_call: TRBJ1-1
d_call: NA
clone_size: NA
cdr3_aa: CASSIDRGTEAFF
cdr3_nt: TGTGCCAGTAGTATAGATCGGGGCACTGAAGCTTTCTTT

v_call: TRBV5-1
j_call: TRBJ2-1
d_call: TRBD2
clone_size: NA
cdr3_aa: CASSRGDYNEQFF
cdr3_nt: TGCGCCAGCAGTCGGGGGGACTACAATGAGCAGTTCTTC

v_call: TRBV28
j_call: TRBJ2-1
d_call: TRBD2
clone_size: NA
cdr3_aa: CASSRLAGGPDEQFF
cdr3_nt: TGTGCCAGCAGTCGACTAGCGGGGGGGCCCGATGAGCAGTTCTTC

v_call: TRBV4-2
j_call: TRBJ2-3
d_call: NA
clone_size: NA
cdr3_aa: CASSQAGLGAGHSTDTQYF
cdr3_nt: TGTGCCAGCAGCCAAGCTGGTTTGGGAGCGGGACATTCAACAGATACGCAGTATTTT

v_call: TRBV12-3/TRBV12-4
j_call: TRBJ1-2
d_call: NA
clone_size: once
cdr3_aa: CASSKGVDGYTF
cdr3_nt: TGTGCCAGCAGTAAAGGGGTGGATGGCTACACCTTC

v_call: TRBV9
j_call: TRBJ1-4
d_call: TRBD1
clone_size: NA
cdr3_aa: CASSPRQGGSEKLFF
cdr3_nt: TGTGCCAGCAGCCCACGACAGGGGGGGAGTGAAAAACTGTTTTTT

v_call: TRBV3-1/TRBV3-2
j_call: TRBJ2-1
d_call: TRBD2
clone_size: NA
cdr3_aa: CASSHLTSGRGNEQFF
cdr3_nt: TGTGCCAGCAGCCACCTAACTAGCGGGAGGGGCAATGAGCAGTTCTTC

v_call: TRBV28
j_call: TRBJ1-2
d_call: NA
clone_size: NA
cdr3_aa: CASGIWIGGYTF
cdr3_nt: TGTGCCAGCGGTATATGGATCGGGGGCTACACCTTC

v_call: TRBV27
j_call: TRBJ2-1
d_call: TRBD1
clone_size: NA
cdr3_aa: CASSFRDRVYEQFF
cdr3_nt: TGTGCCAGCAGTTTCCGGGACAGGGTCTATGAGCAGTTCTTC

v_call: TRBV5-1
j_call: TRBJ1-6
d_call: TRBD1
clone_size: NA
cdr3_aa: CASSQGVQNSPLHF
cdr3_nt: TGCGCCAGCAGCCAGGGGGTGCAAAATTCACCCCTCCACTTT

v_call: TRBV27
j_call: TRBJ1-6
d_call: NA
clone_size: NA
cdr3_aa: CASSLGQTYNSPLHF
cdr3_nt: TGTGCCAGCAGTTTAGGTCAGACCTATAATTCACCCCTCCACTTT

v_call: TRBV19
j_call: TRBJ2-5
d_call: TRBD2
clone_size: once
cdr3_aa: CATRGGGAGETQYF
cdr3_nt: TGTGCCACCCGTGGCGGGGGGGCCGGGGAGACCCAGTACTTC

v_call: TRBV3-1/TRBV3-2
j_call: TRBJ2-5
d_call: NA
clone_size: NA
cdr3_aa: CASRRRGAQETQYF
cdr3_nt: TGTGCCAGCAGGCGACGGGGGGCACAAGAGACCCAGTACTTC

v_call: TRBV19
j_call: TRBJ2-5
d_call: NA
clone_size: NA
cdr3_aa: CASSIGGGETQYF
cdr3_nt: TGTGCCAGTAGTATAGGGGGCGGCGAGACCCAGTACTTC

v_call: TRBV4-1
j_call: TRBJ2-7
d_call: NA
clone_size: few
cdr3_aa: CASSQERGLGEQYF
cdr3_nt: TGCGCCAGCAGCCAAGAAAGGGGCCTCGGTGAGCAGTACTTC

v_call: TRBV19
j_call: TRBJ1-1
d_call: NA
clone_size: NA
cdr3_aa: CASSWPNTEAFF
cdr3_nt: TGTGCCAGTAGTTGGCCGAACACTGAAGCTTTCTTT

v_call: TRBV28
j_call: TRBJ2-7
d_call: NA
clone_size: NA
cdr3_aa: CASSFLARTTYEQYF
cdr3_nt: TGTGCCAGCAGTTTTCTAGCACGTACGACCTACGAGCAGTACTTC

v_call: TRBV10-3
j_call: TRBJ1-5
d_call: TRBD1
clone_size: few
cdr3_aa: CAISGTGIASEPQHF
cdr3_nt: TGTGCCATCAGCGGGACAGGGATAGCATCGGAGCCCCAGCATTTT

v_call: TRBV2
j_call: TRBJ1-5
d_call: NA
clone_size: NA
cdr3_aa: CASSGSSTQHF
cdr3_nt: TGTGCCAGCAGCGGAAGCTCGACACAGCATTTT

v_call: TRBV7-2
j_call: TRBJ2-7
d_call: TRBD2
clone_size: once
cdr3_aa: CASNPTSRSYEQYF
cdr3_nt: TGTGCCAGCAACCCGACTAGCAGATCCTACGAGCAGTACTTC

v_call: TRBV7-8
j_call: TRBJ2-2
d_call: NA
clone_size: NA
cdr3_aa: CASSMDRTNTGELFF
cdr3_nt: TGTGCCAGCAGCATGGACAGAACGAACACCGGGGAGCTGTTTTTT

v_call: TRBV2
j_call: TRBJ2-3
d_call: TRBD2
clone_size: NA
cdr3_aa: CASREGLAGGPDTQYF
cdr3_nt: TGTGCCAGCAGGGAGGGACTAGCGGGAGGGCCAGATACGCAGTATTTT

v_call: TRBV2
j_call: TRBJ2-1
d_call: NA
clone_size: NA
cdr3_aa: CASSEGGWGEQFF
cdr3_nt: TGTGCCAGCAGTGAGGGAGGCTGGGGTGAGCAGTTCTTC

v_call: TRBV7-9
j_call: TRBJ1-1
d_call: NA
clone_size: NA
cdr3_aa: CASSPRQVGEAFF
cdr3_nt: TGTGCCAGCAGCCCCAGACAGGTTGGTGAAGCTTTCTTT

v_call: TRBV6-2/TRBV6-3
j_call: TRBJ1-6
d_call: TRBD1
clone_size: once
cdr3_aa: CASSRDSSPANSPLHF
cdr3_nt: TGTGCCAGCAGTCGGGACAGTTCTCCAGCTAATTCACCCCTCCACTTT

v_call: TRBV4-1
j_call: TRBJ2-1
d_call: TRBD1
clone_size: once
cdr3_aa: CASSQDSSRDSPYYNEQFF
cdr3_nt: TGCGCCAGCAGCCAAGATAGCAGCCGGGACAGCCCCTACTACAATGAGCAGTTCTTC

v_call: TRBV19
j_call: TRBJ2-7
d_call: TRBD1
clone_size: NA
cdr3_aa: CASSIGQGVYEQYF
cdr3_nt: TGTGCCAGTAGTATCGGACAGGGGGTCTACGAGCAGTACTTC